The 23 T cell receptor beta chains below were found in one sample sequenced in a study of blood T cell repertoires in COVID-19. TCRdb's table, derived via immunoSEQ multiplex PCR, lists solely in-frame clones and lacks some. The sample has about 160,000 clones, roughly 80% seen once. The source material was peripheral blood. All receptors derive from a man aged 55 to 69 with acute or convalescent COVID-19.

The chain uses TRBV29-1 and TRBJ2-5, with D tentatively TRBD1 (5 bases). The germline CDR1 and CDR2 sequences are SQVTM and ANQGSEA. Trimming shortened V by 0 bases and J by 5 bases, and 10 bases separated the two germline ends. CDR3 length: 13 amino acids. The CDR3 loop is CSVEEVGDETQYF. CDR3 DNA sequence: TGCAGCGTTGAAGAGGTAGGGGATGAGACCCAGTACTTC.

The chain has TRBV18 and TRBJ1-1; D is perhaps TRBD1 (5 bases). Per germline, CDR1 KGHSH and CDR2 LQKENI. V was cut by 4 bases and J by 4 bases, with 7 bases left in between. The CDR3 loop spans 12 amino acids. CDR3 residues: CASSQGFTEAFF. The CDR3 nucleotides are TGTGCCAGCTCACAGGGGTTCACTGAAGCTTTCTTT.

This rearrangement joins TRBV13 to TRBJ2-2; the match to TRBD1 covers 8 bases. Germline assignment: CDR1 PRHDT and CDR2 FYEKMQ (reference sequence). The V gene end was trimmed by 3 bases and the J gene end by 3 bases; junction bases not matched to a gene: 12. This CDR3 region has 18 residues. CDR3 in amino acids: CASSLTGARGEDTGELFF. The CDR3 bases are TGTGCCAGCAGCTTGACAGGGGCGAGGGGGGAGGACACCGGGGAGCTGTTTTTT.

This clone was found once. This rearrangement joins TRBV25-1 to TRBJ2-1, with a possible D match to TRBD1 (6 bases). The CDR3 is 13 amino acids. V shed 5 bases and J shed 2 bases, with 7 bases lying between them. Germline V gene lookup returns CDR1 MGHDK and CDR2 SYGVNS. The CDR3 DNA reads as TGTGCCAGCAGTCAGGGGACCTACAATGAGCAGTTCTTC. It specifies CASSQGTYNEQFF.

The chain links TRBV11-2 to TRBJ1-1; D is perhaps TRBD1 (5 bases). V shed 0 bases and J shed 1 base, with 15 bases lying between them. Germline CDR1 is SGHAT and CDR2 is FQNNGV. This CDR3 comprises 17 residues. CDR3 DNA sequence: TGTGCCAGCAGCTTAGAAGATTTCGGTCAGGGGAACACTGAAGCTTTCTTT. It encodes CASSLEDFGQGNTEAFF.

The rearrangement uses TRBV11-2 and TRBJ1-2; 11 bases fit TRBD1. The CDR3 totals 16 residues. Germline V gene lookup returns CDR1 SGHAT and CDR2 FQNNGV. With V trimmed by 5 bases and J by 6 bases, 11 bases remained unmatched. Written as DNA, the CDR3 is TGTGCCAGCAGCCCCTCTACCGCGGACAGGGGGCATGGCTACACCTTC. Translating it yields CASSPSTADRGHGYTF.

The chain carries TRBV28 and TRBJ2-7; TRBD1 is a possible D gene (7 bases). This CDR3 comprises 14 residues. Deletions cut 2 bases from V and 7 bases from J, with 15 bases between. Per germline, CDR1 MDHEN and CDR2 SYDVKM. The CDR3: CASSLGDRAGEQYF. The CDR3 DNA follows: TGTGCCAGCAGTTTAGGAGACAGGGCGGGGGAGCAGTACTTC.

The chain uses TRBV3-1 (or the pseudogene TRBV3-2) and TRBJ1-2; the D gene is possibly TRBD1 (5 bases). The CDR3 spans 13 residues. Trimming shortened V by 3 bases and J by 2 bases, and 7 bases separated the two germline ends. Germline CDR1 LGHDT, CDR2 YNNKEL (reference sequence). DNA for the CDR3: TGTGCCAGCAGCCACGGACAAAACTATGGCTACACCTTC. It codes for CASSHGQNYGYTF.

For this clone: One end of the junction fails to match germline, which may point to a read error. This CDR3 is CATSLTGVLYEQYF. In nucleotides, the CDR3 is TGTGCCACCAGTTTAACAGGGGTCCTCTACGAGCAGTACTTC. The genes are TRBV6-5 and TRBJ2-7; 7 nucleotides align to TRBD1. Germline assignment: CDR1 MNHEY and CDR2 SVGAGI. The CDR3 runs 14 residues.

V gene TRBV9 combines with J gene TRBJ2-2; TRBD1 is a possible D gene (5 bases). This CDR3 has 15 residues. V was clipped by 3 bases and J by 5 bases, with 14 bases between them. Germline V CDR1 and CDR2: SGDLS, YYNGEE. The CDR3 here is CASSAGWQGTGELFF. The DNA for the CDR3 is TGTGCCAGCAGCGCCGGGTGGCAGGGTACCGGGGAGCTGTTTTTT.

This clone was found once. The chain couples TRBV6-1 to TRBJ1-5; TRBD1 is a possible D gene (6 bases). The germline V and J ends were trimmed by 0 bases and 11 bases, with 20 bases remaining between them. The length of the CDR3 is 16 residues. Germline V lookup: CDR1 MNHNS, CDR2 SASEGT. Here the CDR3 DNA reads TGTGCCAGCAGTGAAGCGGGCTCCGGGGGGCTAGGGGCCCAGCATTTT. It is translated as CASSEAGSGGLGAQHF.

The chain has TRBV7-9 and TRBJ2-7; tentative D call: TRBD2 (5 bases). Germline V gives CDR1 SEHNR, CDR2 FQNEAQ (reference sequence). Trimming removed 5 bases at V and 3 bases at J, with 14 bases between. The CDR3 has 14 amino acids. DNA of the CDR3: TGTGCCAGCAGCCCGCCCGGGAACCTCTACGAGCAGTACTTC. As protein: CASSPPGNLYEQYF.

The chain joins TRBV9 to TRBJ1-5; D is uncertain. V was clipped by 3 bases and J by 2 bases, with 15 bases between them. This CDR3 has 16 residues. Germline CDR1 SGDLS, CDR2 YYNGEE. The CDR3 sequence: CASSAGGPSGNQPQHF. The CDR3 nucleotides read TGTGCCAGCAGCGCCGGAGGGCCAAGCGGCAATCAGCCCCAGCATTTT.

CDR3 in DNA: TGTGCCAGCAGCTCACAGGGGGCTCTTTTTGGCTACACCTTC. Its protein product is CASSSQGALFGYTF. V gene TRBV5-6 combines with J gene TRBJ1-2; 9 bases match TRBD1. The CDR3 has 14 amino acids. The germline V gene encodes CDR1 SGHDT and CDR2 YYEEEE. Trimming cost V 3 bases and J 7 bases; bases outside gene matches: 7.

CDR3 protein: CASSSGLGVYNEQFF. Written as DNA, the CDR3 is TGTGCCAGCAGTTCCGGACTAGGGGTCTACAATGAGCAGTTCTTC. This chain links TRBV25-1 with TRBJ2-1; 7 bases map to TRBD2. CDR3 length: 15 amino acids. Germline loops: CDR1 MGHDK, CDR2 SYGVNS. The junction had 7 bases not matched to a gene; V was cut back by 5 bases and J by 3 bases.

The chain joins TRBV6-2 or TRBV6-3 to TRBJ1-2, with D possibly TRBD1 on 5 matching bases. Trimming cost V 2 bases and J 2 bases, with 9 bases left between them. CDR3 length equals 14 residues. CDR1 is MNHEY, CDR2 SVGEGT, per germline. In DNA, the CDR3 is TGTGCCAGCAGTTACCGGGAGGGGAACTATGGCTACACCTTC. Translation gives CASSYREGNYGYTF.

The chain links TRBV7-6 to TRBJ2-7; the match to TRBD1 covers 7 bases. The trim removed 1 base at V and 2 bases at J, leaving 2 bases unmatched. There are 14 residues in the CDR3. CDR1 and CDR2 from the germline V gene are SGHVS and FNYEAQ. This chain's CDR3 is CASSLGGGAYEQYF. The CDR3, as DNA: TGTGCCAGCAGCTTAGGAGGGGGCGCCTACGAGCAGTACTTC.

The chain joins TRBV10-3 to TRBJ1-1; TRBD1 agrees at 7 bases. This CDR3 is built from 15 residues. The V segment lost 2 bases and the J segment 4 bases; nucleotides outside the gene matches: 7. Germline lookup yields CDR1 ENHRY and CDR2 SYGVKD. The CDR3 sequence: CAISETGEVVTEAFF. The DNA for the CDR3 is TGTGCCATCAGTGAGACAGGGGAGGTTGTCACTGAAGCTTTCTTT.

This chain uses TRBV7-6 with TRBJ2-3; tentative D call: TRBD1 (6 bases). Germline values: CDR1 SGHVS, CDR2 FNYEAQ. The V gene lost 5 bases and the J gene lost 0 bases, with 15 bases spanning the gap. This CDR3 contains 16 residues. The CDR3 nucleotides read TGTGCCAGCAGCCAACGACAGGCAATTAGCACAGATACGCAGTATTTT. As protein: CASSQRQAISTDTQYF.

The chain links TRBV6-1 to TRBJ1-6; 7 positions match TRBD1. V trimming: 3 bases; J trimming: 7 bases; junction bases outside the gene matches: 12. The CDR3 has 17 amino acids. Germline V gives CDR1 MNHNS, CDR2 SASEGT. The CDR3 is CASSDLGGGGQNSPLHF. The CDR3 bases are TGTGCCAGCAGTGATTTGGGTGGAGGGGGACAGAATTCACCCCTCCACTTT.

This clone was observed a single time. The V gene is TRBV19, the J gene TRBJ1-5; 7 nucleotides agree with TRBD1. Germline values: CDR1 LNHDA, CDR2 SQIVND (reference sequence). Germline trimming cut 2 bases from V and 4 bases from J; bases unmatched to any gene: 5. There are 15 residues in the CDR3. The CDR3 loop reads CASSIWGQKNQPQHF. CDR3 sequence (DNA): TGTGCCAGTAGTATATGGGGACAGAAGAATCAGCCCCAGCATTTT.

This chain links TRBV24-1 with TRBJ2-5, with D perhaps matching TRBD1 (5 bases). Germline V CDR1 and CDR2: KGHDR, SFDVKD. The ends were cut back, 5 bases at V and 0 bases at J, with 6 bases in the middle. The CDR3 is made up of 13 amino acids. This CDR3 is CATSGQYQETQYF. The CDR3 DNA is TGTGCCACCAGTGGACAGTACCAAGAGACCCAGTACTTC.

This chain uses TRBV6-1 with TRBJ1-1; D is unclear. The ends were cut back, 3 bases at V and 3 bases at J, with 11 bases in the middle. The CDR3 is 14 amino acids. Per the germline V gene, CDR1 is MNHNS and CDR2 is SASEGT. This chain's CDR3 is CASSDSVWDTEAFF. The CDR3 nucleotides are TGTGCCAGCAGTGATAGCGTGTGGGACACTGAAGCTTTCTTT.